These 21 T cell receptor beta chains share one sample of origin, sequenced in a study of cytomegalovirus exposure and HLA in healthy donors. Amplification used 60 Vbeta primers and 13 Jbeta primers. Libraries were prepared by immunoSEQ multiplex PCR; TCRdb keeps only in-frame clonotypes and omits some of them. The sample totals some 130,000 clones. The specimen sequenced was PBMCs. The receptor set was obtained from a middle-aged woman in good health and CMV-seropositive.

This chain joins TRBV5-5 and TRBJ2-7; D is unclear. The germline V gene has CDR1 SGHKS and CDR2 YYEKEE (reference sequence). V shed 0 bases and J shed 3 bases, with 13 bases lying between them. This CDR3 is 15 amino acids long. The CDR3 protein is CASSLGLEHYYEQYF. In nucleotides, the CDR3 is TGTGCCAGCAGCTTGGGTCTCGAGCACTACTACGAGCAGTACTTC.

The J gene is TRBJ2-7, the V gene TRBV11-2, with D possibly being TRBD1 (5 bases). This CDR3 region has 17 residues. Germline CDR1 SGHAT, CDR2 FQNNGV. The germline V and J ends were trimmed by 1 base and 4 bases, with 20 bases remaining between them. CDR3 in DNA: TGTGCCAGCAGCTTAGCTGTGACAGCGAACCTCCCTTACGAGCAGTACTTC. It translates to CASSLAVTANLPYEQYF.

V and J are TRBV6-5 and TRBJ2-2, with 9 positions matching TRBD2. There are 16 residues in the CDR3. The germline gives CDR1 MNHEY, CDR2 SVGAGI. The V gene end was trimmed by 1 base and the J gene end by 7 bases; junction bases not matched to a gene: 7. This CDR3 is CASSYFSGRYGGELFF. Written as DNA, the CDR3 is TGTGCCAGCAGTTACTTTAGCGGGAGATATGGCGGGGAGCTGTTTTTT.

The chain uses TRBV18 and TRBJ1-1; D uncertain. Trimming left V 3 bases short and J 1 base short, with 12 bases between. Germline V lookup: CDR1 KGHSH, CDR2 LQKENI. The CDR3 has 15 residues. CDR3 in amino acids: CASSPAGSANTEAFF. As DNA, the CDR3 is TGTGCCAGCTCACCGGCGGGAAGTGCGAACACTGAAGCTTTCTTT.

CDR3 nucleotide sequence: TGTGCCACGCGTACAGGGTTATCGGAGGAGCAGTACTTC. It is translated as CATRTGLSEEQYF. This sequence joins TRBV6-1 and TRBJ2-5; a weak D match, TRBD1 (6 bases). Germline V gene lookup returns CDR1 MNHNS and CDR2 SASEGT. Deletions cut 10 bases from V and 11 bases from J, with 23 bases between. The CDR3 is 13 amino acids.

This chain uses TRBV6-5 with TRBJ1-2; 8 bases match TRBD1. CDR3 length: 15 amino acids. J was trimmed by 3 bases and V by 5 bases; bases with no gene match: 8. The germline V gene encodes CDR1 MNHEY and CDR2 SVGAGI. Written as DNA, the CDR3 is TGTGCCAGCAGTACGGGACAGGCCGTAGACTATGGCTACACCTTC. Translated: CASSTGQAVDYGYTF.

V and J are TRBV27 and TRBJ2-5; D possibly corresponds to TRBD1 (7 bases). The length of the CDR3 is 13 residues. The germline V and J ends were trimmed by 6 bases and 4 bases, with 12 bases remaining between them. Germline V gene lookup returns CDR1 MNHEY and CDR2 SMNVEV (reference sequence). CDR3 nucleotides: TGTGCCAGCAGAGGACAGGAGGGAGAGACCCAGTACTTC. This codes for CASRGQEGETQYF.

The V and J genes are TRBV14 and TRBJ1-1; possible D gene TRBD1, 5 bases. V was shortened by 3 bases and J by 6 bases, with 20 bases between the two germline ends. Germline CDR1 SGHDN, CDR2 FVKESK. The CDR3 totals 16 residues. The DNA of the CDR3 is TGTGCCAGCAGCCAGTGGTCCGGGGCGGGGAGCGCTGAAGCTTTCTTT. Its protein is CASSQWSGAGSAEAFF. Full variable domain (outside the CDR3, taken from reference TRBV14 and TRBJ1-1): EAGVTQFPSHSVIEKGQTVTLRCDPISGHDNLYWYRRVMGKEIKFLLHFVKESKQDESGMPNNRFLAERTGGTYSTLKVQPAELEDSGVYFCASSQWSGAGSAEAFFGQGTRLTVV.

The chain employs TRBV7-9 and TRBJ2-7; 8 bases are a match to TRBD1. Per the germline V gene, CDR1 is SEHNR and CDR2 is FQNEAQ (reference sequence). Germline trimming cut 5 bases from V and 12 bases from J; bases unmatched to any gene: 12. The length of the CDR3 is 13 residues. The CDR3, as DNA: TGTGCCAGCAGCCTTGACAGGGGTCGATTCCCGTACTTC. Protein sequence: CASSLDRGRFPYF.

The rearrangement uses TRBV12-5 and TRBJ2-2; no reliable D call. This CDR3 spans 13 amino acids. Germline V gives CDR1 LGHNT, CDR2 FRNRAP. V was shortened by 7 bases and J by 1 base, with 7 bases between the two germline ends. This chain's CDR3 is CASAPLNTGELFF. The CDR3 DNA is TGTGCTAGTGCCCCTCTGAACACCGGGGAGCTGTTTTTT.

The DNA of the CDR3 is TGTGCCTCTCTAGGCGGGAGGGAGCGAAATGAGCAGTTCTTC. This translates into CASLGGRERNEQFF. The chain recombines TRBV10-3 with TRBJ2-1, with TRBD2 matching over 9 bases. V was pared by 11 bases and J by 7 bases, with 12 bases of the junction left unmatched. The germline V gene has CDR1 ENHRY and CDR2 SYGVKD. The CDR3 runs to 14 residues.

The chain uses TRBV19 and TRBJ1-2; D is ambiguous. Germline V CDR1 and CDR2: LNHDA, SQIVND (reference sequence). CDR3 size: 10 residues. V was trimmed by 3 bases and J by 6 bases, leaving 2 bases between them. The CDR3 is CASSINGYTF. CDR3 DNA: TGTGCCAGTAGTATTAATGGCTACACCTTC. Full variable domain (remainder filled in from reference TRBV19 and TRBJ1-2): DGGITQSPKYLFRKEGQNVTLSCEQNLNHDAMYWYRQDPGQGLRLIYYSQIVNDFQKGDIAEGYSVSREKKESFPLTVTSAQKNPTAFYLCASSINGYTFGSGTRLTVV.

The chain recombines TRBV6-5 with TRBJ2-7; D may be TRBD2 (5 bases). Trimming shortened V by 0 bases and J by 2 bases, and 11 bases separated the two germline ends. The CDR3 runs 15 residues. Germline loops: CDR1 MNHEY, CDR2 SVGAGI. The DNA for the CDR3 is TGTGCCAGCAGTTACTCTAGTTCGGGAACCTACGAGCAGTACTTC. It yields the protein CASSYSSSGTYEQYF.

The V call is TRBV5-4, the J call TRBJ2-5; possibly TRBD1 for D (7 bases). CDR3 length: 14 residues. Germline V gene sequence: CDR1 SGHNT, CDR2 YYREEE (reference sequence). Trimming cost V 4 bases and J 4 bases, with 14 bases left between them. For the CDR3, the DNA is TGTGCCAGCAGCCTCCGACAGGGAGGAGAGACCCAGTACTTC. Its translation: CASSLRQGGETQYF.

To note about this clone: Its ends do not fully match the called genes, so a read error is possible. The rearrangement links TRBV7-7 to TRBJ2-1; the match to TRBD1 covers 8 bases. The V gene's germline CDR1 is SSHAT and CDR2 FNYEAQ (reference sequence). The CDR3 totals 15 residues. The CDR3 nucleotides read TGTGCTAGCAGCTTAACAGACAGGGGTCATGGTGAGCAGTTCTTC. Protein sequence: CASSLTDRGHGEQFF.

In regard to this clone: In this CDR3 the conserved last residue, phenylalanine or tryptophan, is missing, so a read error is likely. This chain connects TRBV28 to TRBJ1-2; 10 bases are a match to TRBD1. V gave up 3 bases and J gave up 6 bases; unmatched junction bases: 7. Germline V gives CDR1 MDHEN, CDR2 SYDVKM. The CDR3 length is 15 residues. The DNA for the CDR3 is TGTGCCAGCAGTTTTTCCGACAGGGGGCCTGATGGCTACACCTTA. Its protein product is CASSFSDRGPDGYTL.

V gene TRBV6-1 combines with J gene TRBJ2-2, with TRBD2 matching over 9 bases. The CDR3 loop spans 15 amino acids. The V gene's germline CDR1 is MNHNS and CDR2 SASEGT. Trimming cost V 5 bases and J 4 bases; bases outside gene matches: 5. The CDR3 reads CASSQGSGSTGELFF. The CDR3 nucleotides are TGTGCCAGCAGTCAGGGTAGCGGGAGCACCGGGGAGCTGTTTTTT.

V and J are TRBV6-6 and TRBJ2-7, with a weak D call TRBD1 (6 bases). Trimming shortened V by 6 bases and J by 2 bases, and 20 bases separated the two germline ends. This CDR3 has 16 residues. CDR1 is MNHNY, CDR2 SVGAGI, per germline (reference sequence). CDR3 nucleotides: TGTGCCAGCAGCGAACGACTCGGACAGATAACCTACGAGCAGTACTTC. Translated: CASSERLGQITYEQYF.

CDR3 protein: CASRVGRQGYGYTF. The CDR3 DNA sequence: TGTGCCAGCAGGGTTGGACGGCAGGGCTATGGCTACACCTTC. The V call is TRBV13, the J call TRBJ1-2; D is possibly TRBD1 (5 bases). Germline CDR1 and CDR2: PRHDT and FYEKMQ (reference sequence). There are 14 residues in the CDR3. V lost 6 bases, J lost 4 bases, and 15 bases lay in between.

This sequence joins TRBV28 and TRBJ2-7, with D unresolved. Per the germline V gene, CDR1 is MDHEN and CDR2 is SYDVKM. The CDR3 length is 15 residues. With 1 base removed from V and 7 bases from J, the gap between germline ends came to 17 bases. The DNA for the CDR3 is TGTGCCAGCAGTTTATATAGGCGAGGTTCTCGAGAGCAGTACTTC. Encoded protein: CASSLYRRGSREQYF.

The chain is built from TRBV27 and TRBJ2-2; perhaps TRBD2 as D (6 bases). Germline V gene sequence: CDR1 MNHEY, CDR2 SMNVEV (reference sequence). Trimming shortened V by 3 bases and J by 7 bases, and 9 bases separated the two germline ends. CDR3 length: 13 amino acids. In nucleotides, the CDR3 is TGTGCCAGCAGTTTGGGGGGAGTCGGGGAGCTGTTTTTT. Protein: CASSLGGVGELFF.